The 9 T cell receptor beta chains given below trace back to one sample, sequenced in a study of early T cells in non-severe SARS-CoV-2 infection (TCRdb year 2021). Library generation was performed with 5' RACE. Sequencer: NextSeq 500. Starting from the raw public reads, TCRdb applied fastp trimming at Q25, assembled clones with MiXCR and retained in-frame beta chains. Each entry is one CDR3 protein sequence, shown with its most common DNA and genes. Present in this sample are about 60,000 distinct CDR3 sequences, approximately 12% of which were seen just once. The ten largest clones represent roughly 4% of the sample. Sequencing used whole blood. Receptors were obtained from an adult who was a healthcare worker with PCR-confirmed SARS-CoV-2 infection or an uninfected control (not recorded which).

The chain couples TRBV2 to TRBJ2-3, with D hard to call. The CDR3 covers 15 residues. Trimming pared 2 bases from V and 1 base from J, leaving 10 bases between. Germline V gene sequence: CDR1 SNHLY, CDR2 FYNNEI. CDR3 DNA sequence: TGTGCCAGCAGTGAAAGGTCAGGCGGCACAGATACGCAGTATTTT. This sequence encodes CASSERSGGTDTQYF.

This clonotype was detected ten times or more. The CDR3: CASSSTLAGGGRDTQYF. CDR3 DNA sequence: TGTGCCAGCAGCTCCACACTAGCGGGGGGAGGGCGAGATACGCAGTATTTT. V is TRBV7-2 and J is TRBJ2-3; 12 nucleotides agree with TRBD2. This CDR3 spans 17 amino acids. J lost 5 bases, V lost 4 bases, and 10 bases had no gene match. Germline loops: CDR1 SGHTA, CDR2 FQGNSA.

As DNA, the CDR3 is TGTGCCAGCAGCTTATCATGGACAGGGTACACTGAAGCTTTCTTT. Translating it yields CASSLSWTGYTEAFF. This chain joins TRBV7-3 and TRBJ1-1, with 8 bases fitting TRBD1. V shed 2 bases, J shed 3 bases, and the junction held 5 bases outside the gene matches. The germline V gene has CDR1 SGHTA and CDR2 FQGTGA. This CDR3 is built from 15 residues.

This clonotype was observed many times. The chain has TRBV20-1 and TRBJ2-7; D may be TRBD1 (5 bases). The CDR3 is 16 amino acids. Trimming left V 0 bases short and J 1 base short, with 16 bases between. The germline CDR1 and CDR2 sequences are DFQATT and SNEGSKA (reference sequence). This CDR3 is CSARDLGRYMSYEQYF. CDR3 nucleotide sequence: TGCAGTGCTAGAGATCTGGGGCGATACATGTCCTACGAGCAGTACTTC.

The genes are TRBV3-1 and TRBJ1-5; the match to TRBD1 covers 9 bases. This CDR3 has 19 amino acids. Germline V lookup: CDR1 LGHDT, CDR2 YNNKEL (reference sequence). V shed 1 base, J shed 0 bases, and the junction held 10 bases outside the gene matches. The chain's CDR3 is CASSQGGQGRRNSNQPQHF. DNA of the CDR3: TGTGCCAGCAGCCAAGGGGGACAGGGCCGACGAAATAGCAATCAGCCCCAGCATTTT.

The V and J genes are TRBV7-3 and TRBJ2-3, with 8 bases matching TRBD2. The V and J ends lost 1 base and 3 bases, in that order; junction bases with no gene match: 9. The CDR3 consists of 17 residues. Germline V gene data show CDR1 as SGHTA and CDR2 as FQGTGA. CDR3 nucleotides: TGTGCCAGCAGCTTAAGCGGTAGTCTAGCGGGTACAGATACGCAGTATTTT. It is translated as CASSLSGSLAGTDTQYF.

This clonotype was counted ten times or more. The rearrangement links TRBV10-1 to TRBJ2-7; D not certain. V lost 3 bases and J lost 8, with 8 bases in between. CDR1 and CDR2 (germline): WNHNN, SYGVQD (reference sequence). This CDR3 is built from 11 residues. DNA of the CDR3: TGCGCCAGCAGTGAAGGGCCTAAGCAGTACTTC. It yields the protein CASSEGPKQYF.

This clonotype has just a few counts. The chain uses TRBV30 and TRBJ1-5; no reliable D call. Germline loops: CDR1 GTSNPN, CDR2 SVGIG (reference sequence). Trimming pared 2 bases from V and 9 bases from J, leaving 11 bases between. The CDR3 covers 12 residues. CDR3 sequence reads: CAWSSPARPQHF. The CDR3 DNA follows: TGTGCCTGGAGTTCCCCCGCTCGGCCCCAGCATTTT.

The genes are TRBV6-2 or TRBV6-3 and TRBJ2-3; 8 bases fit TRBD2. V lost 7 bases, J lost 10 bases, and 13 bases stayed unmatched. The CDR3 covers 14 residues. Germline V lookup: CDR1 MNHEY, CDR2 SVGEGT. CDR3 DNA sequence: TGTGCCAGCACCGCACGGACTCCCGGGGGGGCGCAGTATTTT. Protein: CASTARTPGGAQYF.